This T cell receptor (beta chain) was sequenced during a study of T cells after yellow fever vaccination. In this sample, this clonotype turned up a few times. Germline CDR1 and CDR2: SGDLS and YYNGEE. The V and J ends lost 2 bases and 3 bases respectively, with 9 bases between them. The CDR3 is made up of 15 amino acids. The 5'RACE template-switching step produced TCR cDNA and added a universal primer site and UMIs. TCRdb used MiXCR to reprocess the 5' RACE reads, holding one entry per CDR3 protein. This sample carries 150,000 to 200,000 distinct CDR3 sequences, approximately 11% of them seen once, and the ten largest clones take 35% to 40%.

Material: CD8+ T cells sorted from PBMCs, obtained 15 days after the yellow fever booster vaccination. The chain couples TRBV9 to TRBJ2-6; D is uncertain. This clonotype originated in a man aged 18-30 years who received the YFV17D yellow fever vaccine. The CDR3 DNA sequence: TGTGCCAGCAGCGTCTCGGGTAATGGGGCCAACGTCCTGACTTTC. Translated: CASSVSGNGANVLTF.